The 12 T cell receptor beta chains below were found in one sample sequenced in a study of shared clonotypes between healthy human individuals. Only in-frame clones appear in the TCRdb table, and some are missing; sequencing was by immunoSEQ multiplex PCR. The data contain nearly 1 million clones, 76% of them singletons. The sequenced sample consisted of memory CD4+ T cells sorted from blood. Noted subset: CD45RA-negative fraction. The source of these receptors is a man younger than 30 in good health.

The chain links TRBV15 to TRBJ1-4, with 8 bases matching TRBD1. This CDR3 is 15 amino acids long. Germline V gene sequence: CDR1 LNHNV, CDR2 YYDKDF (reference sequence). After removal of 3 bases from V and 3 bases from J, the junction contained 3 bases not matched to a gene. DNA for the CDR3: TGTGCCACCAGCAGGGACAGGGCTCCTAATGAAAAACTGTTTTTT. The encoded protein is CATSRDRAPNEKLFF.

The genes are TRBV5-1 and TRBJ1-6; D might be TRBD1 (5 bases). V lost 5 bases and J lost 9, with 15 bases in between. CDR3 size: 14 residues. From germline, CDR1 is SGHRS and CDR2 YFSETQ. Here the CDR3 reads CASSFAQGSSPLHF. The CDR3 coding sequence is TGCGCCAGCAGTTTTGCTCAGGGAAGTTCACCCCTCCACTTT. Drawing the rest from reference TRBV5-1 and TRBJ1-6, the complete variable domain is KAGVTQTPRYLIKTRGQQVTLSCSPISGHRSVSWYQQTPGQGLQFLFEYFSETQRNKGNFPGRFSGRQFSNSRSEMNVSTLELGDSALYLCASSFAQGSSPLHFGNGTRLTVT.

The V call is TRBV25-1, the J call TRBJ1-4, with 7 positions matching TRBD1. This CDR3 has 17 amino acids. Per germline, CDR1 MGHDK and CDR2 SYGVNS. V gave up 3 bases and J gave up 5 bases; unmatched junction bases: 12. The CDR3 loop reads CASSERHFLGQNEKLFF. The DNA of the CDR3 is TGTGCCAGCAGTGAGCGACACTTCCTGGGACAGAATGAAAAACTGTTTTTT. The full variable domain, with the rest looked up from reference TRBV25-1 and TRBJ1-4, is EADIYQTPRYLVIGTGKKITLECSQTMGHDKMYWYQQDPGMELHLIHYSYGVNSTEKGDLSSESTVSRIRTEHFPLTLESARPSHTSQYLCASSERHFLGQNEKLFFGSGTQLSVL.

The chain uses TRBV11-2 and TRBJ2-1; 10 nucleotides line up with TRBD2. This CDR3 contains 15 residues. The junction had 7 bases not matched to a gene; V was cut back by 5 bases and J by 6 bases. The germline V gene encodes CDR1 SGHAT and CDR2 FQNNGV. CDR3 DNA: TGTGCCAGCAGCCCCATTAGCGGGAGGACCAATGAGCAGTTCTTC. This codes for CASSPISGRTNEQFF.

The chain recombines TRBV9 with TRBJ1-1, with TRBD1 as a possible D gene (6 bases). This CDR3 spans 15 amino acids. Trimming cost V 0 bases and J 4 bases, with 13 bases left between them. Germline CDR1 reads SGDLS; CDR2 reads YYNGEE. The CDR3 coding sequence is TGTGCCAGCAGCGTAGTGGGGGGACATCCCACTGAAGCTTTCTTT. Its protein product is CASSVVGGHPTEAFF.

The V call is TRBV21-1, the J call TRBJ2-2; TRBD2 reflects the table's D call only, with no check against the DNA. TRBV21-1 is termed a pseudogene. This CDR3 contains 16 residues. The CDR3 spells CASNRPGGWTTGELFF. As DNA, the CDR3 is TGTGCCAGCAACCGCCCGGGGGGATGGACCACCGGGGAGCTGTTTTTT.

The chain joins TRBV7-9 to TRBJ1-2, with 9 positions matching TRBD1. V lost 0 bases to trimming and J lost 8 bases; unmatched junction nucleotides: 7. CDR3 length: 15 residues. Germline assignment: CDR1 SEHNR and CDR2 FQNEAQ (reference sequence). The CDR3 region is CASSLAVQGAHGYTF. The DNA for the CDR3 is TGTGCCAGCAGCTTAGCGGTACAGGGGGCGCACGGCTACACCTTC.

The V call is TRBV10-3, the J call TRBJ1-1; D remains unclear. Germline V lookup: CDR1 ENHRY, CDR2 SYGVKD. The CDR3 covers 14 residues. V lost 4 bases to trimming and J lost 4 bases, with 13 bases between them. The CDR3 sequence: CAISGGEAGTEAFF. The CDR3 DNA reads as TGTGCCATCAGTGGGGGAGAAGCGGGCACTGAAGCTTTCTTT.

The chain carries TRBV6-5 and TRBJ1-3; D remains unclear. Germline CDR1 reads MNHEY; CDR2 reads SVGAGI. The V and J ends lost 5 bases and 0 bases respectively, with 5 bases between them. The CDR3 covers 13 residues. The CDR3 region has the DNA TGTGCCAGCAGTGCGACCTCTGGAAACACCATATATTTT. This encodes CASSATSGNTIYF.

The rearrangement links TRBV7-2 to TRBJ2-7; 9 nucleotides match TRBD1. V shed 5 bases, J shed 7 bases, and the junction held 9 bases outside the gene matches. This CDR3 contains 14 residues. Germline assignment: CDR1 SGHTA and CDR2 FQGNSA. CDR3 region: CASSLGTGLGEQYF. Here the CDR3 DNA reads TGTGCCAGCAGCCTTGGGACAGGGCTGGGGGAGCAGTACTTC.

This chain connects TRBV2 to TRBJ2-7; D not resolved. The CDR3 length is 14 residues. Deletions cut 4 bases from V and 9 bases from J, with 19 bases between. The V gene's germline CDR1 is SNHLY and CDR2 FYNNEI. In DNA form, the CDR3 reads TGTGCCAGCAGTGGCCATATCCTAGGTTGGGCGCAGTACTTC. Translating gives CASSGHILGWAQYF.

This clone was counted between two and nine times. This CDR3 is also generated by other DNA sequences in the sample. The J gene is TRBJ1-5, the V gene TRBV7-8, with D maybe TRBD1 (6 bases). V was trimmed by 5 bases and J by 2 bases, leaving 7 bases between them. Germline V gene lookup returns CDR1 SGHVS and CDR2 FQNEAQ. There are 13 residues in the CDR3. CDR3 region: CASSPGGNQPQHF. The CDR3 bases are TGTGCCAGCAGCCCAGGGGGCAATCAGCCCCAGCATTTT.